This T cell receptor beta chain was identified in a study of T cells in Graves' hyperthyroidism and ophthalmopathy. Amplified regions were TCR beta CDR3 sequences from RNA transcripts. During a first-round RT-PCR of the TCR CDR3, the HTBI primer set was used. TCRdb reanalysed the multiplex PCR reads using MiXCR and keeps one entry per CDR3 protein. The sample includes about 640,000 distinct CDR3 sequences, less than 25% of them seen just once. Uncontrolled infections, other autoimmune diseases, pregnancy or lactation led to exclusion of patients. Regarding the study as a whole: Most expanded thyroid clonotypes above 0.001 recurred in blood.

As to this clonotype: Its antigen is not known.

CDR3 length: 15 amino acids. Germline loops: CDR1 MDHEN, CDR2 SYDVKM. The V and J ends lost 8 bases and 1 base, in that order; junction bases with no gene match: 9. This clonotype was sampled from a young man with Graves' ophthalmopathy. The chain employs TRBV28 and TRBJ1-1; 8 bases map to TRBD1. The material sequenced was blood. The CDR3 sequence: CASVKQGVSNTEAFF. Written as DNA, the CDR3 is TGTGCCAGCGTGAAACAGGGGGTATCGAACACTGAAGCTTTCTTT.